These T cell receptor beta chains were read from a single sample in a study of T cells in Graves' hyperthyroidism and ophthalmopathy. MiXCR, applied by TCRdb to the multiplex PCR reads, yields one record per CDR3 protein. The sample includes 550,000 to 700,000 distinct CDR3 sequences, under 60% of them seen just once. Sample: peripheral blood or thyroid tissue (not recorded which). These receptors came from an adult woman with Graves' disease, either hyperthyroidism or ophthalmopathy (not recorded which). The CDR3 runs from the conserved cysteine through the conserved F or W. The order of the fields is D gene, clone size, J gene, V gene, CDR3 DNA, CDR3 protein. A D gene is named only where the DNA matches it firmly. Clone size appears in some rows only: once, few, many, or a class for an expanded clone.

D gene: TRBD2; clone size: .; J gene: TRBJ2-5; V gene: TRBV11-2; CDR3 DNA: TGTGCCAGCAGCCACGAACCTAGCGGGAGGTTCCAGTACTTC; CDR3 protein: CASSHEPSGRFQYF
D gene: .; clone size: .; J gene: TRBJ1-1; V gene: TRBV10-3; CDR3 DNA: TGTGCCATCAGTGAACGGAGAGGGGGTGGCACTGAAGCTTTCTTT; CDR3 protein: CAISERRGGGTEAFF
D gene: TRBD2; clone size: .; J gene: TRBJ2-5; V gene: TRBV10-3; CDR3 DNA: TGTGCCATCACAGGAGCGGGGATGATGGAGACCCAGTACTTC; CDR3 protein: CAITGAGMMETQYF
D gene: TRBD2; clone size: .; J gene: TRBJ2-5; V gene: TRBV7-7; CDR3 DNA: TGTGCTAGCAGCGCACTAGCGGGAAGGGGAGAGACCCAGTACTTC; CDR3 protein: CASSALAGRGETQYF
D gene: .; clone size: .; J gene: TRBJ2-5; V gene: TRBV20-1; CDR3 DNA: TGCAGTGAAAGGGGACTAGAAAGGGGGCTCAAGACCCAGTACTTC; CDR3 protein: CSERGLERGLKTQYF
D gene: TRBD1; clone size: many; J gene: TRBJ1-3; V gene: TRBV20-1; CDR3 DNA: TGCAGTGCTAGGAGACAGGGGGCTGGAAACACCATATATTTT; CDR3 protein: CSARRQGAGNTIYF
D gene: .; clone size: .; J gene: TRBJ2-5; V gene: TRBV6-5; CDR3 DNA: TGTGCCAGCAGTCTAACGGGACGGCAAGAGACCCAGTACTTC; CDR3 protein: CASSLTGRQETQYF
D gene: .; clone size: many; J gene: TRBJ1-2; V gene: TRBV7-9; CDR3 DNA: TGTGCCAGCAGCATAGGGGGGGCCGCCTATGGCTACACCTTC; CDR3 protein: CASSIGGAAYGYTF
D gene: TRBD1; clone size: .; J gene: TRBJ1-6; V gene: TRBV20-1; CDR3 DNA: TGCAGTGCTCGGACAGGGAGTTATTCACCCCTCCACTTT; CDR3 protein: CSARTGSYSPLHF
D gene: .; clone size: .; J gene: TRBJ2-5; V gene: TRBV18; CDR3 DNA: TGTGCCAGCTCACCACCAGCAGAAGAGACCCAGTACTTC; CDR3 protein: CASSPPAEETQYF
D gene: .; clone size: .; J gene: TRBJ2-6; V gene: TRBV24-1; CDR3 DNA: TGTGCCACCAGTGATACTACAGGGGAGGGGGCGAACGTCCTGACTTTC; CDR3 protein: CATSDTTGEGANVLTF
D gene: .; clone size: many; J gene: TRBJ1-3; V gene: TRBV5-1; CDR3 DNA: TGCGCCAGCAGCCCAGGACTGCACTCTGGAAACACCATATATTTT; CDR3 protein: CASSPGLHSGNTIYF
D gene: .; clone size: .; J gene: TRBJ2-2; V gene: TRBV12-3/TRBV12-4; CDR3 DNA: TGTGCCGGTGCATCGAACACGGAGGGGCTGTTTTTT; CDR3 protein: CAGASNTEGLFF
D gene: TRBD2; clone size: .; J gene: TRBJ2-3; V gene: TRBV12-3/TRBV12-4; CDR3 DNA: TGTGCCAGCAGCGGGACTAGCGGTCCCGCTGGGGATACGCAGTATTTT; CDR3 protein: CASSGTSGPAGDTQYF
D gene: TRBD2; clone size: .; J gene: TRBJ2-2; V gene: TRBV20-1; CDR3 DNA: TGCAGTGCTGGAGGGACTAGCGGGAGCTGGGGGGAGCTGTTTTTT; CDR3 protein: CSAGGTSGSWGELFF
D gene: .; clone size: once; J gene: TRBJ2-7; V gene: TRBV7-8; CDR3 DNA: TGTGCCAGCAGCTTCGCCTCCGACTACGAGCAGTACTTC; CDR3 protein: CASSFASDYEQYF
D gene: .; clone size: few; J gene: TRBJ2-7; V gene: TRBV7-6; CDR3 DNA: TGTGCCAGCAGCATAGGGGGGAAGGGGCCCTACGAGCAGTACTTC; CDR3 protein: CASSIGGKGPYEQYF
D gene: .; clone size: many; J gene: TRBJ2-7; V gene: TRBV29-1; CDR3 DNA: TGCAGCGTTGAAGGTGGGGTGGCCTACGAGCAGTACTTC; CDR3 protein: CSVEGGVAYEQYF
D gene: .; clone size: few; J gene: TRBJ1-2; V gene: TRBV20-1; CDR3 DNA: TGCAGTGCCACCGGGGGAGCCGAAAGATCCTACACCTTC; CDR3 protein: CSATGGAERSYTF
D gene: .; clone size: few; J gene: TRBJ1-4; V gene: TRBV29-1; CDR3 DNA: TGCAGCGTTGAACGGGGGTTCGGAGAAAAACTGTTTTTT; CDR3 protein: CSVERGFGEKLFF
D gene: .; clone size: few; J gene: TRBJ2-6; V gene: TRBV19; CDR3 DNA: TGTGCCAGTAGTGTTGGGAGGGGGTACTCTGGGGCCAACGTCCTGACTTTC; CDR3 protein: CASSVGRGYSGANVLTF
D gene: .; clone size: many; J gene: TRBJ2-5; V gene: TRBV6-5; CDR3 DNA: TGTGCCAGCAGTAAGGGACGTGTGGAGACCCAGTACTTC; CDR3 protein: CASSKGRVETQYF
D gene: .; clone size: .; J gene: TRBJ1-2; V gene: TRBV12-3/TRBV12-4; CDR3 DNA: TGTGCCAGTGGCAGGCGGGACGGGAGTTCTGGCTACACCTTC; CDR3 protein: CASGRRDGSSGYTF